This is a list of T cell receptor beta chains from one sample in a study of blood T cell repertoires in COVID-19. TCRdb keeps only in-frame clones here, not all; method: immunoSEQ multiplex PCR. Of some 160,000 clones listed, around 84% are singletons. The sequenced sample consisted of peripheral blood. The source of these receptors is a woman in her 50s with acute or convalescent COVID-19. The CDR3 runs from the conserved cysteine through the conserved F or W. D genes are given only for firm matches. Only part of the rows carry a size: once, few, many, or a class if the clone is expanded.

v_gene	d_gene	j_gene	abundance	CDR3aa	CDR3nt
TRBV23-1	TRBD2	TRBJ2-7	NA	CASSQGTSAILYEQYF	TGCGCCAGCAGTCAAGGGACTAGCGCAATCCTCTACGAGCAGTACTTC
TRBV7-2	NA	TRBJ2-3	NA	CASSLGWTGTQYF	TGTGCCAGCAGCTTAGGATGGACTGGGACGCAGTATTTT
TRBV4-2	NA	TRBJ2-5	NA	CASSQDGGMSETQYF	TGTGCCAGCAGCCAAGACGGCGGAATGTCAGAGACCCAGTACTTC
TRBV28	TRBD2	TRBJ2-1	NA	CASLGSGAGDYNEQFF	TGTGCCAGCCTCGGGTCCGGAGCGGGGGATTACAATGAGCAGTTCTTC
TRBV7-6	TRBD1	TRBJ1-2	once	CASSRDRNYGYTF	TGTGCCAGCAGTCGGGACAGGAACTATGGCTACACCTTC
TRBV5-1	NA	TRBJ2-6	NA	CASQTGNSGANVLTF	TGCGCCAGCCAAACAGGGAACTCTGGGGCCAACGTCCTGACTTTC
TRBV11-3	NA	TRBJ2-5	NA	CASSSLGGGETQYF	TGTGCCAGCAGCTCTCTGGGAGGCGGGGAGACCCAGTACTTC
TRBV14	TRBD2	TRBJ2-1	NA	CASSQDWTSGYNEQFF	TGTGCCAGCAGCCAAGATTGGACTAGCGGATACAATGAGCAGTTCTTC
TRBV7-9	TRBD1	TRBJ2-3	NA	CASSLQTRGRGDTQYF	TGTGCCAGCAGCCTCCAAACTAGGGGGCGCGGAGATACGCAGTATTTT
TRBV18	NA	TRBJ1-6	NA	CASSVSWGQYNSPLHF	TGTGCCAGCTCAGTCTCATGGGGCCAATATAATTCACCCCTCCACTTT
TRBV18	NA	TRBJ2-7	NA	CASSAGTLSYEQYF	TGTGCCAGCTCTGCCGGGACACTTTCCTACGAGCAGTACTTC
TRBV5-5	TRBD1	TRBJ1-6	NA	CASSSPPGQGWESPLHF	TGTGCCAGCAGCTCACCGCCGGGACAGGGTTGGGAATCACCCCTCCACTTT
TRBV7-8	TRBD1	TRBJ2-7	NA	CASSPTGGSVYEQYF	TGTGCCAGCAGCCCCACAGGGGGCTCTGTCTACGAGCAGTACTTC
TRBV24-1	NA	TRBJ1-2	NA	CATSDPVDGYTF	TGTGCCACCAGTGACCCCGTAGATGGCTACACCTTC
TRBV7-2	NA	TRBJ1-1	NA	CASSLVGTHTEAFF	TGTGCCAGCAGCTTAGTCGGGACACACACTGAAGCTTTCTTT
TRBV3-1/TRBV3-2	NA	TRBJ2-5	NA	CASSQESPETQYF	TGTGCCAGCAGCCAAGAATCCCCTGAGACCCAGTACTTC
TRBV6-4	NA	TRBJ1-1	NA	CARKTGFMNTEAFF	TGTGCCAGGAAAACAGGCTTTATGAACACTGAAGCTTTCTTT
TRBV5-4	NA	TRBJ2-7	NA	CASSLFTETFSYEQYF	TGTGCCAGCAGCTTATTCACAGAAACTTTCTCCTACGAGCAGTACTTC
TRBV7-2	NA	TRBJ1-3	NA	CASSLAGAGNTIYF	TGTGCCAGCAGCTTGGCAGGGGCCGGAAACACCATATATTTT
TRBV7-2	TRBD2	TRBJ2-5	NA	CASSLRLAGEETQYF	TGTGCCAGCAGCTTACGACTAGCGGGGGAAGAGACCCAGTACTTC
TRBV7-3	TRBD1	TRBJ2-7	few	CASSSSGTGLEQYF	TGTGCCAGCAGTTCCTCCGGGACAGGGTTGGAGCAGTACTTC
TRBV6-5	TRBD2	TRBJ2-7	NA	CASRASGGKSYEQYF	TGTGCCAGCAGGGCTAGCGGGGGGAAGTCCTACGAGCAGTACTTC
TRBV28	NA	TRBJ1-4	few	CASSGGVANEKLFF	TGTGCCAGCAGTGGAGGGGTAGCTAATGAAAAACTGTTTTTT
TRBV6-5	NA	TRBJ2-7	NA	CASRSGTNFYEQYF	TGTGCCAGCAGGTCCGGGACAAATTTCTACGAGCAGTACTTC
TRBV5-4	NA	TRBJ1-2	few	CASSGLLGGANGYTF	TGTGCCAGCAGCGGACTCTTGGGGGGGGCGAATGGCTACACCTTC
TRBV6-5	NA	TRBJ2-7	few	CASTSARVYEQYF	TGTGCCAGCACCTCGGCGAGGGTCTACGAGCAGTACTTC
TRBV28	NA	TRBJ2-1	NA	CASAGYEQFF	TGTGCCAGCGCAGGCTATGAGCAGTTCTTC
TRBV12-5	NA	TRBJ2-1	NA	CASGLVGHPYNEQFF	TGTGCTAGTGGTTTGGTGGGACACCCCTACAATGAGCAGTTCTTC
TRBV7-2	TRBD1	TRBJ2-7	NA	CASSVRDRNYEQYF	TGTGCCAGCAGCGTACGGGACAGAAACTACGAGCAGTACTTC
TRBV9	NA	TRBJ1-1	NA	CASSPRGNTEAFF	TGTGCCAGCAGCCCCCGAGGGAACACTGAAGCTTTCTTT
TRBV5-1	TRBD2	TRBJ2-1	NA	CASSADGTSGNNEQFF	TGCGCCAGCAGCGCCGATGGGACTAGCGGAAACAATGAGCAGTTCTTC
TRBV7-9	TRBD1	TRBJ1-2	once	CASSSLGQDVGGYTF	TGTGCCAGCAGCTCCTTAGGACAGGACGTCGGGGGCTACACCTTC
TRBV28	NA	TRBJ1-5	NA	CASNLGLGGINQPQHF	TGTGCCAGCAATCTGGGCCTGGGGGGGATCAATCAGCCCCAGCATTTT
TRBV28	NA	TRBJ1-1	NA	CASSLVGGGPAEAFF	TGTGCCAGCAGTTTAGTGGGTGGTGGGCCCGCTGAAGCTTTCTTT
TRBV6-6	NA	TRBJ1-6	many	CASTGTHGSPSPLHF	TGTGCCAGCACCGGGACACACGGCTCTCCTTCACCCCTCCACTTT
TRBV6-5	NA	TRBJ1-5	once	CASSHGGLSNQPQHF	TGTGCCAGCAGTCACGGGGGACTTAGCAATCAGCCCCAGCATTTT
TRBV2	TRBD1	TRBJ1-6	NA	CASSVDRGYNSPLHF	TGTGCCAGCAGTGTGGACAGGGGCTATAATTCACCCCTCCACTTT
TRBV3-1/TRBV3-2	NA	TRBJ2-5	many	CASQPRGETQYF	TGTGCCAGCCAACCCAGAGGGGAGACCCAGTACTTC
TRBV2	NA	TRBJ1-2	NA	CASREVDYGYTF	TGTGCCAGCAGGGAGGTGGACTATGGCTACACCTTC
TRBV19	NA	TRBJ2-3	NA	CASAETETSTDTQYF	TGTGCCAGTGCAGAAACGGAGACTAGCACAGATACGCAGTATTTT
TRBV5-1	NA	TRBJ2-7	NA	CASRDRDYYEQYF	TGCGCCAGCAGGGACAGGGACTACTACGAGCAGTACTTC
TRBV10-3	TRBD1	TRBJ1-4	NA	CATQDRENEKLFF	TGTGCCACTCAGGACAGGGAAAATGAAAAACTGTTTTTT
TRBV5-3	NA	TRBJ2-7	NA	CARGGPAGKSYEQYF	TGTGCCAGAGGCGGCCCTGCAGGGAAATCCTACGAGCAGTACTTC
TRBV20-1	TRBD2	TRBJ2-1	NA	CSASRAGGLNEQFF	TGCAGTGCTAGTAGGGCGGGGGGTCTAAATGAGCAGTTCTTC
TRBV6-2/TRBV6-3	TRBD2	TRBJ2-2	NA	CASSARTSGGAYTGELFF	TGTGCCAGCAGTGCCCGAACTAGCGGGGGGGCCTACACCGGGGAGCTGTTTTTT
TRBV11-3	NA	TRBJ2-7	NA	CASSLGGLNEQYF	TGTGCCAGCAGCTTAGGGGGACTGAACGAGCAGTACTTC
TRBV25-1	NA	TRBJ2-4	few	CASSEAGGAWSNIQYF	TGTGCCAGCAGTGAAGCAGGCGGGGCCTGGAGTAACATTCAGTACTTC
TRBV6-5	NA	TRBJ2-3	NA	CASSYEGGGTQYF	TGTGCCAGCAGTTACGAGGGGGGGGGTACGCAGTATTTT
TRBV19	NA	TRBJ2-3	once	CASSISPGQGADTQYF	TGTGCCAGTAGTATAAGCCCAGGGCAGGGTGCAGATACGCAGTATTTT
TRBV5-1	NA	TRBJ2-6	NA	CASSQEGVSGANVLTF	TGCGCCAGCAGCCAAGAAGGGGTATCTGGGGCCAACGTCCTGACTTTC
TRBV6-5	TRBD1	TRBJ2-7	NA	CASRYTRDSSYEQYF	TGTGCCAGCAGATATACTCGGGACAGCTCCTACGAGCAGTACTTC
TRBV27	TRBD1	TRBJ1-5	NA	CASSFQGAGNQPQHF	TGTGCCAGCAGTTTCCAGGGGGCAGGAAATCAGCCCCAGCATTTT
TRBV6-5	TRBD2	TRBJ2-1	NA	CASSYLLAGGPGEQFF	TGTGCCAGCAGTTACTTACTAGCGGGGGGGCCGGGTGAGCAGTTCTTC
TRBV3-1/TRBV3-2	NA	TRBJ2-7	NA	CASSQQTGAYEQYF	TGTGCCAGCAGCCAACAGACAGGAGCCTACGAGCAGTACTTC
TRBV6-2/TRBV6-3	TRBD1	TRBJ1-2	NA	CASSYFTGEGYTF	TGTGCCAGCAGTTACTTTACAGGGGAAGGCTACACCTTC
TRBV5-1	TRBD1	TRBJ1-4	NA	CASADRGGEKLFF	TGCGCCAGCGCCGACAGGGGAGGAGAAAAACTGTTTTTT